This is a list of T cell receptor beta chains from one sample in a study of OX40 agonist ivuxolimab in advanced cancers. Repertoires were generated with immunoSEQ multiplex PCR, while TCRdb's copy carries only in-frame clones and drops some. The sample holds 70,000 or so clones; around 90% are singletons and the top ten take approximately 2.6%. Sequences were derived from CD4+ or CD8+ T cells sorted from blood, sampled in a trial of the OX40 agonist ivuxolimab. All receptors derive from an adult with an advanced solid tumor such as melanoma, head and neck, liver or kidney cancer. CDR3s include the opening cysteine and the closing phenylalanine or tryptophan. A D gene is named only where the DNA matches it firmly. Size is stated for part of the rows, as once, few or many counts, or as a class when the clone is expanded.

CDR3	DNA	J	D	size	V
CASSQVTASYGYTF	TGCGCCAGCAGCCAAGTGACGGCCTCCTATGGCTACACCTTC	TRBJ1-2	.	.	TRBV4-1
CASSFGQITDTQYF	TGTGCCAGCAGCTTTGGACAGATTACAGATACGCAGTATTTT	TRBJ2-3	.	once	TRBV7-2
CASSPGGFSSYEQYF	TGTGCCAGCAGCCCTGGCGGTTTTAGCTCCTACGAGCAGTACTTC	TRBJ2-7	.	.	TRBV9
CASLRDTYGYTF	TGTGCCAGCCTCCGGGACACCTATGGCTACACCTTC	TRBJ1-2	.	.	TRBV28
CASSLVGLAEETQYF	TGCGCCAGCAGCTTGGTCGGACTAGCGGAAGAGACCCAGTACTTC	TRBJ2-5	TRBD2	.	TRBV5-1
CAISRQSSTDTQYF	TGTGCCATCAGTCGGCAGTCTAGCACAGATACGCAGTATTTT	TRBJ2-3	.	.	TRBV10-3
CASSPTAWRENTGELFF	TGTGCCAGCAGCCCAACCGCGTGGCGGGAGAACACCGGGGAGCTGTTTTTT	TRBJ2-2	.	.	TRBV5-8
CASSFSEGITEQYF	TGCGCCAGCAGCTTTTCGGAGGGGATCACCGAGCAGTACTTC	TRBJ2-7	.	once	TRBV5-1
CASSLPGTAAYEQYF	TGTGCCAGCAGTCTCCCCGGGACCGCGGCCTACGAGCAGTACTTC	TRBJ2-7	.	once	TRBV6-5
CASSPPRWTDTQYF	TGTGCCAGCTCACCACCGCGCTGGACAGATACGCAGTATTTT	TRBJ2-3	.	.	TRBV18
CASSLGRGRMNTEAFF	TGCGCCAGCAGCTTGGGTAGGGGACGGATGAACACTGAAGCTTTCTTT	TRBJ1-1	.	.	TRBV5-1
CASKSHTTGEYGYTF	TGTGCCAGCAAAAGTCATACGACAGGGGAATATGGCTACACCTTC	TRBJ1-2	TRBD1	.	TRBV6-1
CASSLDRAGVDNEKLFF	TGTGCCAGCAGCTTGGACCGGGCAGGGGTTGATAATGAAAAACTGTTTTTT	TRBJ1-4	.	.	TRBV5-6
CASSLKATLGELFF	TGTGCCAGCAGTTTAAAGGCCACCCTCGGGGAGCTGTTTTTT	TRBJ2-2	.	.	TRBV27
CASRGPWAASSTDTQYF	TGTGCCAGCAGGGGCCCATGGGCAGCATCTAGCACAGATACGCAGTATTTT	TRBJ2-3	.	.	TRBV7-2
CASSPRDRVYGYTF	TGTGCCAGCAGCCCCCGGGACAGGGTCTATGGCTACACCTTC	TRBJ1-2	TRBD1	.	TRBV9
CASRRGLQETQYF	TGTGCCAGCAGGAGGGGTCTACAAGAGACCCAGTACTTC	TRBJ2-5	.	.	TRBV6-5
CASSYSTVGGNYGYTF	TGCGCCAGCAGTTACTCGACGGTGGGAGGGAACTATGGCTACACCTTC	TRBJ1-2	.	.	TRBV6-5
CASSIDGRDNYEQYF	TGTGCCAGTAGTATAGATGGTCGGGACAACTACGAGCAGTACTTC	TRBJ2-7	.	.	TRBV19
CSVATADEQYF	TGCAGCGTTGCTACAGCAGACGAGCAGTACTTC	TRBJ2-7	.	.	TRBV29-1
CASSLATGGDTQYF	TGCGCCAGCAGCTTGGCGACAGGGGGAGATACGCAGTATTTT	TRBJ2-3	TRBD1	.	TRBV5-1
CASSPGVETQYF	TGTGCCAGCAGTCCAGGCGTAGAGACCCAGTACTTC	TRBJ2-5	.	.	TRBV28
CASSQLVGQRNTQYF	TGCGCCAGCAGCCAATTGGTGGGGCAGAGGAATACGCAGTATTTT	TRBJ2-3	.	.	TRBV4-1
CASSFWGATDTQYF	TGTGCCAGCAGCTTTTGGGGGGCTACAGATACGCAGTATTTT	TRBJ2-3	.	.	TRBV7-2
CASRSGASGSSYEQYF	TGTGCCAGTAGGTCGGGGGCTAGCGGGAGCTCCTACGAGCAGTACTTC	TRBJ2-7	TRBD2	few	TRBV19
CASSLRGDTEAFF	TGTGCCAGCAGTTTACGGGGGGACACTGAAGCTTTCTTT	TRBJ1-1	.	.	TRBV27
CASSEGYGVNEKLFF	TGTGCCAGCAGCGAGGGGTACGGAGTAAATGAAAAACTGTTTTTT	TRBJ1-4	.	few	TRBV9
CASSPLRTGDNSPLHF	TGTGCCAGCAGTCCCCTTAGGACAGGAGATAATTCACCCCTCCACTTT	TRBJ1-6	TRBD1	few	TRBV25-1
CASKETVNYGYTF	TGTGCCAGTAAGGAGACGGTGAACTATGGCTACACCTTC	TRBJ1-2	.	.	TRBV19
CASTRRHSSDPYEQYF	TGTGCCAGCACCCGGCGGCACAGCTCAGACCCCTACGAGCAGTACTTC	TRBJ2-7	.	.	TRBV7-2
CASSILGSGTGSYEQYF	TGTGCCAGTAGTATTTTGGGATCCGGGACAGGGTCCTACGAGCAGTACTTC	TRBJ2-7	TRBD1	few	TRBV19
CASSVTDLNEAFF	TGTGCCAGCAGCGTTACTGACCTAAATGAAGCTTTCTTT	TRBJ1-1	.	.	TRBV6-5
CATMGPGQGSYEQYF	TGTGCCACTATGGGTCCGGGACAGGGATCCTACGAGCAGTACTTC	TRBJ2-7	TRBD1	.	TRBV28
CASSAGGTGGEQFF	TGCGCCAGCAGCGCAGGTGGGACAGGGGGTGAGCAGTTCTTC	TRBJ2-1	TRBD1	.	TRBV5-1
CASSLDRGETNTGELFF	TGTGCCAGCAGTCTAGACCGCGGGGAAACAAACACCGGGGAGCTGTTTTTT	TRBJ2-2	.	.	TRBV28
CASSLRAAGALYGYTF	TGTGCCAGCAGCTTAAGGGCTGCAGGGGCCCTCTATGGCTACACCTTC	TRBJ1-2	.	.	TRBV11-2
CASNGVGSYEQYF	TGTGCCAGCAACGGGGTGGGATCCTACGAGCAGTACTTC	TRBJ2-7	.	few	TRBV2
CASSPGTSGRLNEQYF	TGCGCCAGCAGCCCAGGGACTAGCGGGAGGCTGAACGAGCAGTACTTC	TRBJ2-7	TRBD2	.	TRBV4-3
CASLTDSGANVLTF	TGTGCCAGCCTGACAGACTCTGGGGCCAACGTCCTGACTTTC	TRBJ2-6	.	.	TRBV2
CASSPGPSNEQFF	TGTGCCAGCTCACCAGGCCCTTCGAATGAGCAGTTCTTC	TRBJ2-1	.	.	TRBV18
CASSQTRVNEKLFF	TGTGCCAGCAGCCAGACAAGGGTGAATGAAAAACTGTTTTTT	TRBJ1-4	.	once	TRBV7-9
CASRTGVGTEAFF	TGTGCCAGCAGAACCGGAGTGGGCACTGAAGCTTTCTTT	TRBJ1-1	.	.	TRBV5-4
CAWSSGTSGNEQYF	TGTGCCTGGAGTTCCGGGACTAGCGGGAACGAGCAGTACTTC	TRBJ2-7	TRBD2	.	TRBV30
CASSPSGLPGEKLFF	TGTGCCAGCAGTCCCTCAGGGCTCCCTGGGGAAAAACTGTTTTTT	TRBJ1-4	.	once	TRBV28
CAWSERTPGGYTF	TGTGCCTGGAGTGAAAGGACCCCGGGGGGCTACACCTTC	TRBJ1-2	.	.	TRBV30
CASSLAGLAGISYEQYF	TGTGCCAGCAGCTTGGCCGGGCTAGCGGGGATCTCTTACGAGCAGTACTTC	TRBJ2-7	TRBD2	.	TRBV5-4
CASSQGGKAEQYF	TGTGCCAGCAGCCAAGGGGGTAAAGCCGAGCAGTACTTC	TRBJ2-7	.	.	TRBV14
CASGGQGRTEAFF	TGTGCCAGCGGTGGACAGGGGAGAACTGAAGCTTTCTTT	TRBJ1-1	TRBD1	.	TRBV6-6
CASSLGGGFSYEQYF	TGTGCCAGCAGTTTAGGTGGGGGGTTCTCCTACGAGCAGTACTTC	TRBJ2-7	.	.	TRBV28
CASSLVAGGDTQYF	TGTGCCAGCAGCTTGGTGGCGGGGGGAGATACGCAGTATTTT	TRBJ2-3	TRBD2	.	TRBV7-2
CASKGTAGTDTQYF	TGTGCCAGCAAAGGGACAGCTGGCACAGATACGCAGTATTTT	TRBJ2-3	TRBD1	.	TRBV6-5
CASSWGQLNEQFF	TGTGCCAGCAGTTGGGGACAGCTTAATGAGCAGTTCTTC	TRBJ2-1	TRBD1	.	TRBV7-9
CASSRQGAEAFF	TGCGCCAGCAGCCGACAGGGTGCTGAAGCTTTCTTT	TRBJ1-1	TRBD1	.	TRBV5-1
CASSFDSGTDTEAFF	TGTGCCAGCAGCTTCGACTCAGGGACAGACACTGAAGCTTTCTTT	TRBJ1-1	TRBD1	.	TRBV5-5
CASSGDIQYF	TGTGCCAGCAGTGGCGATATCCAGTACTTC	TRBJ2-5	.	once	TRBV6-4